Listed below are T cell receptor beta chains from one sample, sequenced in a study of cytomegalovirus exposure and HLA in healthy donors. Sequenced by immunoSEQ multiplex PCR; TCRdb stores in-frame clones only, minus some. Among some 230,000 clones listed, around nine tenths were seen once. Sequenced input: PBMCs. Receptors originate from a woman younger than 35 in good health and CMV-seronegative. The CDR3 runs from the conserved cysteine through the conserved F or W. The D gene is left open where the match is weak. Where a row states a size, it is once, few, many or the class of an expanded clone; other rows omit it.

16 | TRBJ2-3 | TRBV4-1 | TRBD1 | NA | CASSQTQGGYTDTQYF | TGCGCCAGCAGCCAGACACAGGGGGGTTACACAGATACGCAGTATTTT
16 | TRBJ1-5 | TRBV28 | NA | NA | CASSGVMEGTTQPQHF | TGTGCCAGCAGTGGGGTGATGGAGGGGACGACTCAGCCCCAGCATTTT
17 | TRBJ1-3 | TRBV2 | TRBD1 | NA | CASDQAGGRPSGNTIYF | TGTGCCAGTGACCAGGCAGGGGGGCGGCCTTCTGGAAACACCATATATTTT
18 | TRBJ1-1 | TRBV11-2 | NA | NA | CASSSRSSRSNLNTEAFF | TGTGCCAGCAGCTCCCGGAGTAGCCGCTCCAACTTGAACACTGAAGCTTTCTTT
19 | TRBJ2-2 | TRBV11-2 | TRBD2 | NA | CASSAQTSGRITDTGELFF | TGTGCCAGCAGCGCCCAGACTAGCGGGAGAATTACCGACACCGGGGAGCTGTTTTTT
14 | TRBJ2-2 | TRBV29-1 | TRBD1 | NA | CSGMTGGNTGELFF | TGCAGCGGTATGACAGGGGGCAACACCGGGGAGCTGTTTTTT
16 | TRBJ1-1 | TRBV2 | TRBD1 | NA | CASSEPRGRGSTEAFF | TGTGCCAGCAGTGAACCCAGGGGGCGGGGTAGCACTGAAGCTTTCTTT
17 | TRBJ1-3 | TRBV30 | TRBD1 | NA | CAWSAQTGGRSGNTIYF | TGTGCCTGGAGTGCCCAGACAGGGGGCAGATCTGGAAACACCATATATTTT
13 | TRBJ1-1 | TRBV6-5 | NA | NA | CASSLSGVAEAFF | TGTGCCAGCAGCCTTTCGGGGGTCGCTGAAGCTTTCTTT
15 | TRBJ2-7 | TRBV6-5 | NA | NA | CASSYSVRAGYEQYF | TGTGCCAGCAGTTACTCAGTGCGGGCCGGCTACGAGCAGTACTTC
12 | TRBJ1-1 | TRBV28 | TRBD1 | NA | CASSPDRVAAFF | TGTGCCAGCAGCCCAGACAGGGTAGCAGCTTTCTTT
16 | TRBJ1-1 | TRBV25-1 | NA | NA | CASSENGGAMNTEAFF | TGTGCCAGCAGTGAAAATGGCGGCGCTATGAACACTGAAGCTTTCTTT
17 | TRBJ2-7 | TRBV18 | NA | NA | CASSPLPLGSNTYEQYF | TGTGCCAGCTCACCGCTCCCCCTCGGGAGTAACACCTACGAGCAGTACTTC
16 | TRBJ2-1 | TRBV27 | TRBD2 | NA | CASSLFGTSSYNEQFF | TGTGCCAGCAGTTTGTTCGGGACTAGCTCCTACAATGAGCAGTTCTTC
14 | TRBJ1-4 | TRBV19 | NA | NA | CASSRLTTNEKLFF | TGTGCCAGTAGTCGTCTAACAACTAATGAAAAACTGTTTTTT
14 | TRBJ2-7 | TRBV18 | TRBD1 | once | CASSEIRQGYEQYF | TGTGCCAGCTCAGAGATAAGACAGGGATACGAGCAGTACTTC
15 | TRBJ2-3 | TRBV6-5 | TRBD2 | NA | CASRPPGLVTDTQYF | TGTGCCAGCAGACCGCCGGGACTAGTGACAGATACGCAGTATTTT
16 | TRBJ1-4 | TRBV6-5 | NA | NA | CASSSLGGRGGEKLFF | TGTGCCAGCAGTTCCCTCGGGGGGCGGGGAGGTGAAAAACTGTTTTTT
19 | TRBJ1-5 | TRBV19 | TRBD1 | NA | CASRTRWDREGTDNQPQHF | TGTGCCAGTCGAACCCGATGGGACAGGGAAGGGACGGACAATCAGCCCCAGCATTTT
15 | TRBJ1-1 | TRBV11-2 | TRBD1 | NA | CASSHGQGGNTEAFF | TGTGCCAGCAGCCACGGACAGGGTGGGAACACTGAAGCTTTCTTT
13 | TRBJ1-2 | TRBV5-1 | NA | NA | CASSLAGDYGYTF | TGCGCCAGCAGCTTGGCCGGAGACTATGGCTACACCTTC
17 | TRBJ1-1 | TRBV11-1 | TRBD1 | NA | CASSLGTGGGGGSEAFF | TGTGCCAGCAGCTTAGGGACAGGGGGAGGCGGTGGCTCTGAAGCTTTCTTT
13 | TRBJ2-1 | TRBV5-1 | TRBD1 | NA | CASTPTGANEQFF | TGCGCCAGCACACCGACAGGGGCCAATGAGCAGTTCTTC
16 | TRBJ2-1 | TRBV27 | NA | once | CASSLSGLSSYNEQFF | TGTGCCAGCAGTTTATCGGGCTTGAGCTCCTACAATGAGCAGTTCTTC
16 | TRBJ2-6 | TRBV6-6 | TRBD1 | NA | CASSYGTGAGANVLTF | TGTGCCAGCAGTTATGGAACAGGGGCTGGGGCCAACGTCCTGACTTTC
16 | TRBJ2-2 | TRBV5-6 | NA | NA | CASSWRGRPNTGELFF | TGTGCCAGCAGCTGGCGGGGACGGCCGAACACCGGGGAGCTGTTTTTT
14 | TRBJ2-2 | TRBV6-5 | TRBD2 | NA | CASSEREPPGELFF | TGTGCCAGCAGCGAGCGGGAACCTCCCGGGGAGCTGTTTTTT
15 | TRBJ1-5 | TRBV30 | NA | NA | CAWSAGVGVHQPQHF | TGTGCCTGGAGTGCAGGGGTCGGGGTCCATCAGCCCCAGCATTTT
13 | TRBJ2-5 | TRBV11-2 | NA | NA | CASTQRVVETQYF | TGTGCCAGCACCCAACGGGTAGTAGAGACCCAGTACTTC
14 | TRBJ2-7 | TRBV2 | NA | NA | CASSEGSGRYEQYF | TGTGCCAGCAGTGAGGGTTCAGGTCGCTACGAGCAGTACTTC
12 | TRBJ1-1 | TRBV28 | NA | few | CAAYPVNTEAFF | TGTGCCGCCTACCCCGTGAACACTGAAGCTTTCTTT
15 | TRBJ2-7 | TRBV28 | NA | NA | CASSFGSGSRNEQYF | TGTGCCAGCAGTTTTGGGTCAGGGTCTCGGAACGAGCAGTACTTC
15 | TRBJ2-1 | TRBV7-9 | NA | once | CASAKGDRSYNEQFF | TGTGCCAGCGCTAAGGGCGACAGGAGCTACAATGAGCAGTTCTTC
13 | TRBJ2-7 | TRBV6-5 | NA | NA | CASSLALSYEQYF | TGTGCCAGCAGTCTGGCCCTCTCCTACGAGCAGTACTTC
12 | TRBJ1-1 | TRBV29-1 | NA | NA | CSVVAGNTEAFF | TGCAGCGTTGTGGCAGGCAACACTGAAGCTTTCTTT
15 | TRBJ2-1 | TRBV7-3 | TRBD2 | NA | CASSLLAGPPKEQFF | TGTGCCAGCAGCTTACTAGCGGGGCCTCCTAAAGAGCAGTTCTTC
12 | TRBJ2-5 | TRBV29-1 | NA | NA | CSVSLYQETQYF | TGCAGCGTTTCACTGTACCAAGAGACCCAGTACTTC
15 | TRBJ2-1 | TRBV9 | TRBD2 | NA | CASSGSGRAYNEQFF | TGTGCCAGCAGCGGTAGCGGGAGGGCCTACAATGAGCAGTTCTTC
13 | TRBJ2-2 | TRBV29-1 | NA | NA | CSVDAQQSGELFF | TGCAGCGTTGACGCACAGCAGAGCGGGGAGCTGTTTTTT
12 | TRBJ1-2 | TRBV2 | NA | NA | CASSDSHYGYTF | TGTGCCAGCAGCGACAGCCACTATGGCTACACCTTC
17 | TRBJ2-1 | TRBV15 | TRBD2 | NA | CATSTLTSGRGINEQFF | TGTGCCACCAGCACGTTGACTAGCGGAAGGGGGATCAATGAGCAGTTCTTC
12 | TRBJ1-2 | TRBV5-5 | NA | once | CASSGGSYGYTF | TGTGCCAGCAGCGGGGGGAGCTATGGCTACACCTTC
11 | TRBJ2-1 | TRBV6-5 | NA | NA | CASSYQGEGFF | TGTGCCAGCAGTTACCAAGGAGAGGGGTTCTTC
15 | TRBJ2-2 | TRBV5-1 | TRBD1 | NA | CASGSGQGTTGELFF | TGCGCCAGCGGATCGGGACAGGGGACCACCGGGGAGCTGTTTTTT
17 | TRBJ2-1 | TRBV5-1 | TRBD2 | NA | CASSLGLWREGYNEQFF | TGCGCCAGCAGCTTGGGGCTCTGGCGGGAGGGCTACAATGAGCAGTTCTTC
15 | TRBJ1-4 | TRBV5-1 | NA | NA | CASSAVGGRGEKLFF | TGCGCCAGCAGCGCGGTGGGGGGGCGCGGGGAAAAACTGTTTTTT
13 | TRBJ2-3 | TRBV5-8 | NA | few | CASRRQGTDTQYF | TGTGCCAGCAGACGACAGGGCACAGATACGCAGTATTTT
16 | TRBJ2-7 | TRBV7-6 | TRBD2 | NA | CASSLALAAGGYEQYF | TGTGCCAGCAGCTTAGCGCTTGCGGCGGGAGGCTACGAGCAGTACTTC
15 | TRBJ2-7 | TRBV6-1 | NA | NA | CASRSPGRGRDEQYF | TGTGCCAGCAGAAGTCCAGGAAGGGGGCGGGATGAGCAGTACTTC
13 | TRBJ2-1 | TRBV19 | NA | NA | CASSGTDYNEQFF | TGTGCCAGTAGTGGCACAGACTACAATGAGCAGTTCTTC
11 | TRBJ1-1 | TRBV19 | NA | NA | CASSAVSEAFF | TGTGCCAGTAGTGCAGTATCTGAAGCTTTCTTT
15 | TRBJ1-1 | TRBV6-1 | TRBD1 | NA | CASSASTGMNTEAFF | TGTGCCAGCAGTGCCTCGACAGGGATGAACACTGAAGCTTTCTTT
17 | TRBJ2-7 | TRBV4-1 | TRBD2 | NA | CASSLDYVLAENYEQYF | TGCGCCAGCAGCCTAGACTATGTACTAGCGGAAAACTACGAGCAGTACTTC
16 | TRBJ1-5 | TRBV5-1 | TRBD1 | NA | CASSPLPGQINQPQHF | TGCGCCAGCAGCCCGTTACCGGGACAGATAAATCAGCCCCAGCATTTT
16 | TRBJ2-2 | TRBV19 | NA | NA | CASSTSYGQITGELFF | TGTGCCAGTAGTACCTCCTACGGACAGATAACCGGGGAGCTGTTTTTT